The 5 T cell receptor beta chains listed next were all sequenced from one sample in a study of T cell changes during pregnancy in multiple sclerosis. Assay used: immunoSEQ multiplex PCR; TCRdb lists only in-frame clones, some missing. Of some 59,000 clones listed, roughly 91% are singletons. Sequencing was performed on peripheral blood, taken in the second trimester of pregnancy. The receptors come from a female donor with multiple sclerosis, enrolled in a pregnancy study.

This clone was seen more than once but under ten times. The CDR3 here is CASSLNQGGEQYF. CDR3 nucleotide sequence: TGTGCCAGCAGCCTCAATCAGGGCGGAGAGCAGTACTTC. The genes are TRBV11-3 and TRBJ2-7; perhaps TRBD1 as D (5 bases). This CDR3 comprises 13 residues. Between the trimmed V and J ends, which lost 5 bases and 7 bases, there was a span of 15 bases. Germline V gives CDR1 SGHNT, CDR2 YENEEA.

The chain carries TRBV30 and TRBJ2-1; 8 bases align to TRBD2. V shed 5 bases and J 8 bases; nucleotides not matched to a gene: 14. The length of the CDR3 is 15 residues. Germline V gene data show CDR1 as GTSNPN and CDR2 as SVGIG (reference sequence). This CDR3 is CAWVEPGLEVHEQFF. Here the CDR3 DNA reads TGTGCCTGGGTTGAACCGGGACTAGAAGTCCATGAGCAGTTCTTC.

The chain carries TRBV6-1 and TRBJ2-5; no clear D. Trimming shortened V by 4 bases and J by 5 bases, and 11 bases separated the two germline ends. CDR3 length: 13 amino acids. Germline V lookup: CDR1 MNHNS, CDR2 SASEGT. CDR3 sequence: CASSGAVWETQYF. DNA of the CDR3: TGTGCCAGCAGTGGGGCAGTATGGGAGACCCAGTACTTC.

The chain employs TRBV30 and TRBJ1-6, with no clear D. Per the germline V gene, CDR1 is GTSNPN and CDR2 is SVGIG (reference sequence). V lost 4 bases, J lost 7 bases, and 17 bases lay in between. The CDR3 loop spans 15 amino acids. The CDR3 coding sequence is TGTGCCTGGAACCCGGAGAGGGTGGGAAATTCACCCCTCCACTTT. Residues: CAWNPERVGNSPLHF.

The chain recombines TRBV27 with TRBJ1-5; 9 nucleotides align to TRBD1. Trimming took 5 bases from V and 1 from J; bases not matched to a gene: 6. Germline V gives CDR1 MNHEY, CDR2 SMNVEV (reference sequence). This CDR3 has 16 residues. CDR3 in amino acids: CASSGSTGGSNQPQHF. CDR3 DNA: TGTGCCAGCAGTGGATCGACAGGGGGAAGCAATCAGCCCCAGCATTTT.